The rows below give T cell receptor beta chains drawn from one sample of a study of read filtering for tumor transcriptome and immune sequencing. MiXCR, run by TCRdb on the reads, gives a single entry per CDR3 protein. The data show about 62,000 distinct CDR3 sequences, less than 20% seen once. What was sequenced was a population of CD138-negative cells sorted from bone marrow. The receptor set was obtained from a donor older than 35 with multiple myeloma. The CDR3 runs from the conserved cysteine through the conserved F or W. Fields, in order: J gene, V gene, clone size, D gene, CDR3 DNA, CDR3 protein. The D gene is left open where the match is weak. Clone size is stated in some rows and not others, as once, few, many or a class when expanded.

j_gene: TRBJ2-2
v_gene: TRBV5-1
abundance: few
d_gene: TRBD2
CDR3nt: TGCGCCAGCAGCTCCGGGACTAGAGGCGGGAAGCTGTTTTTT
CDR3aa: CASSSGTRGGKLFF

j_gene: TRBJ1-2
v_gene: TRBV15
abundance: many
d_gene: .
CDR3nt: TGTGCCACCAGCAGAGAGGGACGAGGGGACTATGGCTACACCTTC
CDR3aa: CATSREGRGDYGYTF

j_gene: TRBJ1-1
v_gene: TRBV11-2
abundance: .
d_gene: TRBD1
CDR3nt: TGTGCCAGCAGCTTATCCCTACACAGGGGAGCTGAAGCTTTCTTT
CDR3aa: CASSLSLHRGAEAFF

j_gene: TRBJ2-1
v_gene: TRBV30
abundance: many
d_gene: TRBD2
CDR3nt: TGTGCCGGGATAGCGGGAGGGCCGCATGAGCAGTTCTTC
CDR3aa: CAGIAGGPHEQFF

j_gene: TRBJ1-1
v_gene: TRBV3-1
abundance: few
d_gene: TRBD1
CDR3nt: TGTGCCAGCAGCCCAAACAGGGGGCAGGGGAAAACTGAAGCTTTCTTT
CDR3aa: CASSPNRGQGKTEAFF

j_gene: TRBJ2-2
v_gene: TRBV6-1
abundance: once
d_gene: .
CDR3nt: TGTGCCAGCAGCAAAGCGAAGGTCGTCAACACCGGGGAGCTGTTTTTT
CDR3aa: CASSKAKVVNTGELFF

j_gene: TRBJ2-7
v_gene: TRBV5-1
abundance: many
d_gene: .
CDR3nt: TGCGCCAGCAGCTCGCAAATAACAGGATCCTACGAGCAGTACTTC
CDR3aa: CASSSQITGSYEQYF

j_gene: TRBJ2-3
v_gene: TRBV14
abundance: many
d_gene: .
CDR3nt: TGTGCCAGCAGCCGACTAGTACGGACAGATACGCAGTATTTT
CDR3aa: CASSRLVRTDTQYF

j_gene: TRBJ2-2
v_gene: TRBV30
abundance: many
d_gene: .
CDR3nt: TGTGCCTGGAGTCGAGGAGCGGAGGGCACCGGGGAGCTGTTTTTT
CDR3aa: CAWSRGAEGTGELFF

j_gene: TRBJ2-7
v_gene: TRBV18
abundance: .
d_gene: TRBD1
CDR3nt: TGTGCCAGCTCACCACTCGGACAGGAAACCCCCTGCGAGCAGTACTTC
CDR3aa: CASSPLGQETPCEQYF

j_gene: TRBJ2-3
v_gene: TRBV20-1
abundance: many
d_gene: TRBD2
CDR3nt: TGCAGTGCTAGAGATCTGGGTAGCGGGGGGGCTGATACGCAGTATTTT
CDR3aa: CSARDLGSGGADTQYF

j_gene: TRBJ2-2
v_gene: TRBV5-1
abundance: .
d_gene: TRBD2
CDR3nt: TGCGCCAGCAGCCCCTGGACTAGCGGGAACACCGGGGAGCTGTTTTTT
CDR3aa: CASSPWTSGNTGELFF

j_gene: TRBJ1-5
v_gene: TRBV20-1
abundance: few
d_gene: TRBD1
CDR3nt: TGCAGTGCTCTCGGGGGACAGGGGGCTCATCAGCCCCAGCATTTT
CDR3aa: CSALGGQGAHQPQHF

j_gene: TRBJ2-5
v_gene: TRBV5-1
abundance: .
d_gene: .
CDR3nt: TGCGCCAGCACACCGGGACAAGGAGAAGAAGGCCAGTACTTC
CDR3aa: CASTPGQGEEGQYF

j_gene: TRBJ2-5
v_gene: TRBV5-1
abundance: many
d_gene: .
CDR3nt: TGCGCCAGCAGCTTGGGACTAGTGGGCCAAGAGACCCAGTACTTC
CDR3aa: CASSLGLVGQETQYF

j_gene: TRBJ2-1
v_gene: TRBV20-1
abundance: once
d_gene: .
CDR3nt: TGCAATGCTATGACCCTCGATGAGCAGTTCTTC
CDR3aa: CNAMTLDEQFF

j_gene: TRBJ1-5
v_gene: TRBV7-9
abundance: many
d_gene: .
CDR3nt: TGTGCCAGCAGCTTAGTGGGAGGACTTCAGGAGCCCCAGCATTTT
CDR3aa: CASSLVGGLQEPQHF

j_gene: TRBJ2-1
v_gene: TRBV24-1
abundance: .
d_gene: TRBD1
CDR3nt: TGTGCCACCGGTGATCCGCAAACAGGGGGCTATTATGAGCAGTTCTTC
CDR3aa: CATGDPQTGGYYEQFF

j_gene: TRBJ2-3
v_gene: TRBV19
abundance: .
d_gene: .
CDR3nt: TGTGCCAGTAGTCCCGATGTCTCAGGGGAGGGCACAGATACGCAGTATTTT
CDR3aa: CASSPDVSGEGTDTQYF

j_gene: TRBJ1-5
v_gene: TRBV6-2/TRBV6-3
abundance: few
d_gene: .
CDR3nt: TGTGCCAGCAGTTATCGCCCGAAAGGCACCCGCAATCAGCCCCAGCATTTT
CDR3aa: CASSYRPKGTRNQPQHF

j_gene: TRBJ2-2
v_gene: TRBV7-8
abundance: many
d_gene: .
CDR3nt: TGTGCCAGCAGCTTAGGTCTGGGGTCGGCGAACACCGGGGAGCTGTTTTTT
CDR3aa: CASSLGLGSANTGELFF

j_gene: TRBJ2-1
v_gene: TRBV7-6
abundance: many
d_gene: TRBD2
CDR3nt: TGTGCCAGCAGCTGGGTAGCGGGAGGGAATGAGCAGTTCTTC
CDR3aa: CASSWVAGGNEQFF

j_gene: TRBJ2-1
v_gene: TRBV11-3
abundance: .
d_gene: TRBD1
CDR3nt: TGTGCCAGCAGCCCTCGGACAGGGGGCTCCAATGAGCAGTTCTTC
CDR3aa: CASSPRTGGSNEQFF

j_gene: TRBJ2-5
v_gene: TRBV7-8
abundance: many
d_gene: TRBD1
CDR3nt: TGTGCCAGCAGCGATAGGGGGCGACTCCAAGAGACCCAGTACTTC
CDR3aa: CASSDRGRLQETQYF

j_gene: TRBJ2-7
v_gene: TRBV20-1
abundance: many
d_gene: .
CDR3nt: TGCAGTGCTAGAGTGAGCTACGAGCAGTACTTC
CDR3aa: CSARVSYEQYF

j_gene: TRBJ2-5
v_gene: TRBV28
abundance: many
d_gene: TRBD2
CDR3nt: TGTGCCAGCAGCTCCCGGACTAGCGGGAGAGGAGAGACCCAGTACTTC
CDR3aa: CASSSRTSGRGETQYF

j_gene: TRBJ2-5
v_gene: TRBV3-1
abundance: .
d_gene: TRBD2
CDR3nt: TGTGCCAGCAGCCGGGGACTAGCGAGGAGGCGGGAGACCCAGTGCTTC
CDR3aa: CASSRGLARRRETQCF

j_gene: TRBJ2-1
v_gene: TRBV5-1
abundance: many
d_gene: .
CDR3nt: TGCGCCAGCAGCTTGGCCCCCCCAAGCTCCTACAATGAGCAGTTCTTC
CDR3aa: CASSLAPPSSYNEQFF

j_gene: TRBJ1-3
v_gene: TRBV11-2
abundance: .
d_gene: .
CDR3nt: TGTGCCAGCAGCCCTAACAGAAACACCATATATTTT
CDR3aa: CASSPNRNTIYF

j_gene: TRBJ1-1
v_gene: TRBV4-2
abundance: .
d_gene: .
CDR3nt: TGTGCCAGCGGCCACGGTGGGAGTTTCACTGAAGCTTTCTTT
CDR3aa: CASGHGGSFTEAFF

j_gene: TRBJ2-7
v_gene: TRBV5-5
abundance: few
d_gene: .
CDR3nt: TGTGCCAGCAGCTTGGTGCAGGGGCGCTACGAGCAGTACTTC
CDR3aa: CASSLVQGRYEQYF

j_gene: TRBJ2-3
v_gene: TRBV20-1
abundance: .
d_gene: .
CDR3nt: TGCAGTGCTAGAGATGTAGACGGCAACCGGGCGACAGATACGCAGTATTTT
CDR3aa: CSARDVDGNRATDTQYF

j_gene: TRBJ2-5
v_gene: TRBV18
abundance: many
d_gene: .
CDR3nt: TGTGCCAGCTCACCGTTGGCGGAGACCCAGTACTTC
CDR3aa: CASSPLAETQYF

j_gene: TRBJ1-1
v_gene: TRBV28
abundance: many
d_gene: .
CDR3nt: TGTGCCAGCAGTTTAGGAAGTTTGAACACTGAAGCTTTCTTT
CDR3aa: CASSLGSLNTEAFF

j_gene: TRBJ2-5
v_gene: TRBV5-1
abundance: many
d_gene: .
CDR3nt: TGTGCCAGCAGCTTGGGACCGACGGAGACCCAGTACTTC
CDR3aa: CASSLGPTETQYF

j_gene: TRBJ2-5
v_gene: TRBV29-1
abundance: many
d_gene: .
CDR3nt: TGCAGCGTTGAAGATTCTAAGGGGGGCGTCTGGGAAGAGACCCAGTACTTC
CDR3aa: CSVEDSKGGVWEETQYF

j_gene: TRBJ2-4
v_gene: TRBV20-1
abundance: many
d_gene: TRBD2
CDR3nt: TGCAGTGCTCGCGGGGGGGTAGCCAAAAACATTCAGTACTTC
CDR3aa: CSARGGVAKNIQYF

j_gene: TRBJ2-7
v_gene: TRBV5-6
abundance: many
d_gene: TRBD2
CDR3nt: TGTGCCAGCAGCTCCATGGGACTAGCGGGGTCCTACGAGCAGTACTTC
CDR3aa: CASSSMGLAGSYEQYF

j_gene: TRBJ1-1
v_gene: TRBV7-2
abundance: many
d_gene: TRBD1
CDR3nt: TGTGCCAGCAGCTCGGACAGGGTAGCTTTCTTT
CDR3aa: CASSSDRVAFF

j_gene: TRBJ1-2
v_gene: TRBV7-9
abundance: few
d_gene: .
CDR3nt: TGTGCCAGCAGCTTCGCCAGTCACCATGGCTACACCTTC
CDR3aa: CASSFASHHGYTF

j_gene: TRBJ2-1
v_gene: TRBV28
abundance: many
d_gene: .
CDR3nt: TGTGCCAGCAGTTTACCAGCGGAGATCTCCTACAATGAGCAGTTCTTC
CDR3aa: CASSLPAEISYNEQFF

j_gene: TRBJ2-1
v_gene: TRBV18
abundance: .
d_gene: TRBD2
CDR3nt: TGTGCCAGCTCTATCACCGTGGGGACTAGCGGGAGTAATTCCTACAATGAGCAGTTCTTC
CDR3aa: CASSITVGTSGSNSYNEQFF

j_gene: TRBJ2-5
v_gene: TRBV7-8
abundance: many
d_gene: .
CDR3nt: TGTGCCAGCAGCTTAGACCTCGAAGAGACCCAGTACTTC
CDR3aa: CASSLDLEETQYF

j_gene: TRBJ2-5
v_gene: TRBV5-1
abundance: .
d_gene: .
CDR3nt: TGCGCCAGCAGCCTCGGACAGGACGGAGGGGGCCAGTACTTC
CDR3aa: CASSLGQDGGGQYF

j_gene: TRBJ2-7
v_gene: TRBV6-1
abundance: many
d_gene: TRBD2
CDR3nt: TGTGCCAGCAGTATTACCAGCGGGGACTTCAACGAGCAGTACTTC
CDR3aa: CASSITSGDFNEQYF

j_gene: TRBJ2-1
v_gene: TRBV29-1
abundance: .
d_gene: .
CDR3nt: TGCAGCGTTGATCGGGGTTTGGCTTACAATGAGCAGTTCTTC
CDR3aa: CSVDRGLAYNEQFF

j_gene: TRBJ2-3
v_gene: TRBV11-2
abundance: many
d_gene: .
CDR3nt: TGTGCCAGCAGCCCCGTCAGTTTTACGCAGTATTTT
CDR3aa: CASSPVSFTQYF

j_gene: TRBJ2-3
v_gene: TRBV12-3/TRBV12-4
abundance: many
d_gene: .
CDR3nt: TGTGCCAGCAGTTTGACAGGCACAGATACGCAGTATTTT
CDR3aa: CASSLTGTDTQYF

j_gene: TRBJ2-5
v_gene: TRBV7-9
abundance: many
d_gene: .
CDR3nt: TGTGCCAGCAGCTTGATGGGGGAGACCCAGTACTTC
CDR3aa: CASSLMGETQYF

j_gene: TRBJ1-1
v_gene: TRBV5-1
abundance: many
d_gene: .
CDR3nt: TGCGCCAGCAGGGGGGGGATGAACACTGAAGCTTTCTTT
CDR3aa: CASRGGMNTEAFF

j_gene: TRBJ2-1
v_gene: TRBV29-1
abundance: many
d_gene: .
CDR3nt: TGCAGCGTTCACACTGGATACAATGAGCAGTTCTTC
CDR3aa: CSVHTGYNEQFF

j_gene: TRBJ2-3
v_gene: TRBV18
abundance: many
d_gene: .
CDR3nt: TGTGCCAGCTCACGAGAGAGCACAGATACGCAGTATTTT
CDR3aa: CASSRESTDTQYF

j_gene: TRBJ1-1
v_gene: TRBV6-2/TRBV6-3
abundance: many
d_gene: .
CDR3nt: TGTGCCAGCAGTTACTTCACAGTGAACACTGAAGCTTTCTTT
CDR3aa: CASSYFTVNTEAFF